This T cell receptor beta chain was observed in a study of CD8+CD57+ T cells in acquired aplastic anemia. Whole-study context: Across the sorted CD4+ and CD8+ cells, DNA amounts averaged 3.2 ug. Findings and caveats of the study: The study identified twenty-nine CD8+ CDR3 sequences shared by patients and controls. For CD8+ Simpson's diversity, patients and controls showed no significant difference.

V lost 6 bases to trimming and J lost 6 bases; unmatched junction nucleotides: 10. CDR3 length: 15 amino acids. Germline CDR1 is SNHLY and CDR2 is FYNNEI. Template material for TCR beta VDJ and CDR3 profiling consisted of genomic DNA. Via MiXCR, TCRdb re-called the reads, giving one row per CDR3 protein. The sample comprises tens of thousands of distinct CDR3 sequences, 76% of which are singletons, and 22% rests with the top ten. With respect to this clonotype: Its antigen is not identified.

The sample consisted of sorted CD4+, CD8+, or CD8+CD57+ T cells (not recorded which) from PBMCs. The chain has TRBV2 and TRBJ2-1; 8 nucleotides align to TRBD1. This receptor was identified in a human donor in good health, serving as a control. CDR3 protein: CASSSTGEGANEQFF. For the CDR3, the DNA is TGTGCCAGCAGCTCGACAGGGGAAGGGGCCAATGAGCAGTTCTTC.